The 27 T cell receptor beta chains below were found in one sample sequenced in a study of blood T cell repertoires in COVID-19. Data came from immunoSEQ multiplex PCR; TCRdb stores just in-frame clones and leaves some out. The sample includes some 260,000 clones, around 82% seen only once; the top ten take about 3.4%. Sequencing was carried out using peripheral blood. These receptor sequences come from a woman aged 18-29 years with acute or convalescent COVID-19.

The chain joins TRBV10-2 to TRBJ1-4; 9 nucleotides match TRBD1. The CDR3 contains 12 residues. The germline V gene encodes CDR1 WSHSY and CDR2 SAAADI. V was clipped by 10 bases and J by 6 bases; unmatched bases: 3. The CDR3 coding sequence is TGCGCCACCTGGGACAGGGATGAAAAACTGTTTTTT. Its protein is CATWDRDEKLFF.

The J gene is TRBJ2-7, the V gene TRBV13; TRBD2 matches 8 bases. V lost 5 bases and J lost 2; bases outside the gene matches: 5. CDR1 and CDR2 (germline): PRHDT, FYEKMQ (reference sequence). The length of the CDR3 is 14 residues. The CDR3 DNA sequence: TGTGCCAGCAGCCCCGGACTAGCTCCCTACGAGCAGTACTTC. It yields the protein CASSPGLAPYEQYF.

This chain uses TRBV5-6 with TRBJ1-2; tentatively, D is TRBD1 (5 bases). The CDR3 sequence is 14 residues long. Trimming took off 0 bases at V and 3 bases at J, with 9 bases between the two ends. Germline values: CDR1 SGHDT, CDR2 YYEEEE. The CDR3 DNA sequence: TGTGCCAGCAGCTTGGGCAGGGTTGACTATGGCTACACCTTC. This sequence encodes CASSLGRVDYGYTF.

The chain recombines TRBV7-9 with TRBJ2-1; the match to TRBD1 covers 9 bases. V lost 1 base, J lost 8 bases, and 6 bases stayed unmatched. Germline CDR1 SEHNR, CDR2 FQNEAQ (reference sequence). The CDR3 contains 15 residues. CDR3 DNA: TGTGCCAGCAGCTTAGGGAGGACAGGGGCCGATGAGCAGTTCTTC. It translates to CASSLGRTGADEQFF.

This sequence joins TRBV6-5 and TRBJ2-3, with 7 bases lining up with TRBD1. J lost 2 bases, V lost 4 bases, and 6 bases had no gene match. Germline lookup yields CDR1 MNHEY and CDR2 SVGAGI. The CDR3 is made up of 15 amino acids. The CDR3 region is CASSLTGDDTDTQYF. The CDR3 nucleotides are TGTGCCAGCAGTTTAACAGGGGACGACACAGATACGCAGTATTTT.

This clone was observed a single time. The rearrangement uses TRBV13 and TRBJ1-2; 10 positions agree with TRBD1. The germline V gene has CDR1 PRHDT and CDR2 FYEKMQ (reference sequence). The CDR3 spans 15 residues. Losses at the gene ends were 4 bases for V and 4 bases for J; bases not matched to a gene: 6. The CDR3 DNA is TGTGCCAGCAGCTCCGGGACAGGGGCCTTCTATGGCTACACCTTC. It yields the protein CASSSGTGAFYGYTF.

The chain employs TRBV5-1 and TRBJ2-5; 7 bases fit TRBD1. CDR1 and CDR2 from the germline V gene are SGHRS and YFSETQ. The CDR3 covers 14 residues. Trimming took 4 bases from V and 5 from J; bases not matched to a gene: 8. The DNA of the CDR3 is TGCGCCAGCAGCCAAAGGACAGGTCTGGAGACCCAGTACTTC. It codes for CASSQRTGLETQYF.

The rearrangement uses TRBV19 and TRBJ1-5, with D uncertain. The CDR3 is made up of 13 amino acids. The germline gives CDR1 LNHDA, CDR2 SQIVND (reference sequence). This CDR3 reads CAQMRSTYQPQHF. The CDR3 coding sequence is TGTGCACAGATGAGATCAACTTATCAGCCCCAGCATTTT. Full variable domain (outside the CDR3, taken from reference TRBV19 and TRBJ1-5): DGGITQSPKYLFRKEGQNVTLSCEQNLNHDAMYWYRQDPGQGLRLIYYSQIVNDFQKGDIAEGYSVSREKKESFPLTVTSAQKNPTAFYLCAQMRSTYQPQHFGDGTRLSIL.

Here the CDR3 reads CASSHGRRGETQYF. In DNA, the CDR3 is TGTGCCAGTAGTCACGGACGGCGGGGAGAGACCCAGTACTTC. The J gene is TRBJ2-5, the V gene TRBV19, with D maybe TRBD2 (6 bases). V lost 5 bases, J lost 4 bases, and 14 bases lay in between. CDR1 is LNHDA, CDR2 SQIVND, per germline (reference sequence). CDR3 length: 14 amino acids.

This clone was detected once. The chain couples TRBV9 to TRBJ1-1, with 10 bases identical to TRBD1. Germline V gene sequence: CDR1 SGDLS, CDR2 YYNGEE. The CDR3 loop spans 15 amino acids. The V gene end was trimmed by 3 bases and the J gene end by 4 bases; junction bases not matched to a gene: 6. The chain's CDR3 is CASSATGGGGTEAFF. The CDR3, as DNA: TGTGCCAGCAGCGCGACAGGGGGCGGGGGCACTGAAGCTTTCTTT.

The chain recombines TRBV11-2 with TRBJ1-5; the D gene is possibly TRBD1 (6 bases). The CDR3 has 13 residues. Germline V gene data show CDR1 as SGHAT and CDR2 as FQNNGV. V lost 9 bases, J lost 3 bases, and 12 bases lay in between. CDR3 protein: CASGRTDNQPQHF. For the CDR3, the DNA is TGTGCCAGTGGAAGGACAGACAATCAGCCCCAGCATTTT. Full variable domain (rest looked up from reference TRBV11-2 and TRBJ1-5): EAGVAQSPRYKIIEKRQSVAFWCNPISGHATLYWYQQILGQGPKLLIQFQNNGVVDDSQLPKDRFSAERLKGVDSTLKIQPAKLEDSAVYLCASGRTDNQPQHFGDGTRLSIL.

The chain has TRBV7-2 and TRBJ1-2, with 9 bases fitting TRBD1. Germline CDR1 and CDR2: SGHTA and FQGNSA. V shed 1 base, J shed 1 base, and the junction held 10 bases outside the gene matches. The CDR3 is made up of 18 amino acids. The CDR3 DNA reads TGTGCCAGCAGCTTAGGGGACAGGGTAGGGGGATTTAACTATGGCTACACCTTC. Translated, it gives CASSLGDRVGGFNYGYTF.

The V call is TRBV3-1 (or the pseudogene TRBV3-2), the J call TRBJ1-1, with D perhaps TRBD1 (6 bases). V dropped 1 base and J dropped 0 bases, with 9 bases sitting between them. The CDR3 has 15 residues. Germline assignment: CDR1 LGHDT and CDR2 YNNKEL (reference sequence). CDR3 DNA sequence: TGTGCCAGCAGCCAAGGCGGGGGGCTGAACACTGAAGCTTTCTTT. This codes for CASSQGGGLNTEAFF.

This chain joins TRBV6-5 and TRBJ2-7, with D maybe TRBD1 (5 bases). The germline gives CDR1 MNHEY, CDR2 SVGAGI. V was clipped by 7 bases and J by 0 bases, with 16 bases between them. There are 15 residues in the CDR3. In DNA, the CDR3 is TGTGCCAGCACTAGACAGAGCCCCTACTCCTACGAGCAGTACTTC. Its translation: CASTRQSPYSYEQYF.

This sequence joins TRBV3-1 (or the pseudogene TRBV3-2) and TRBJ1-2; 7 positions match TRBD1. This CDR3 has 18 residues. The germline CDR1 and CDR2 sequences are LGHDT and YNNKEL (reference sequence). Losses at the gene ends were 3 bases for V and 3 bases for J; bases not matched to a gene: 16. DNA of the CDR3: TGTGCCAGCAGCCACGGGGCAGGGGGGAGACGATCAGACTATGGCTACACCTTC. Its translation: CASSHGAGGRRSDYGYTF.

For this clone: The same CDR3 arises from other DNA sequences in this sample as well. CDR3 amino acids: CASSPQTGTAYGYTF. The CDR3 DNA sequence: TGTGCCAGCTCACCACAAACCGGGACAGCATATGGCTACACCTTC. The chain carries TRBV18 and TRBJ1-2; 7 bases fit TRBD1. This CDR3 region has 15 residues. V gave up 1 base and J gave up 5 bases; unmatched junction bases: 7. Germline CDR1 KGHSH, CDR2 LQKENI.

The chain combines TRBV7-9 with TRBJ2-2; D remains ambiguous. The V gene's germline CDR1 is SEHNR and CDR2 FQNEAQ (reference sequence). The CDR3 contains 13 residues. V gave up 5 bases and J gave up 6 bases, with 10 bases separating them. CDR3: CASSPLSAGELFF. The CDR3 DNA is TGTGCCAGCAGCCCCCTATCTGCCGGGGAGCTGTTTTTT.

The rearrangement links TRBV25-1 to TRBJ1-6, with no clear D. Germline-derived CDR1 and CDR2 are MGHDK and SYGVNS. This CDR3 has 15 residues. Trimming pared 2 bases from V and 7 bases from J, leaving 12 bases between. The CDR3 coding sequence is TGTGCCAGCAGTGAAGCCGGTTCCCTGAATTCACCCCTCCACTTT. It is translated as CASSEAGSLNSPLHF.

This clone turned up a few times. The rearrangement uses TRBV5-5 and TRBJ1-5, with 7 nucleotides matching TRBD1. V trimming: 4 bases; J trimming: 0 bases; junction bases outside the gene matches: 4. The CDR3 has 15 residues. CDR1 is SGHKS, CDR2 YYEKEE, per germline (reference sequence). The CDR3 DNA sequence: TGTGCCAGCAGCAGGACAGGAGATAGCAATCAGCCCCAGCATTTT. As protein: CASSRTGDSNQPQHF. Drawing the rest from reference TRBV5-5 and TRBJ1-5, the complete variable domain is DAGVTQSPTHLIKTRGQQVTLRCSPISGHKSVSWYQQVLGQGPQFIFQYYEKEERGRGNFPDRFSARQFPNYSSELNVNALLLGDSALYLCASSRTGDSNQPQHFGDGTRLSIL.

V and J are TRBV4-3 and TRBJ2-7, with a tentative D call TRBD2 (6 bases). Trimming took off 3 bases at V and 7 bases at J, with 7 bases between the two ends. Per the germline V gene, CDR1 is LGHNA and CDR2 is YSLEER. CDR3 length: 11 amino acids. CDR3 DNA: TGCGCCAGCAGCCAGGGACTTGAGCAGTACTTC. Amino acids: CASSQGLEQYF.

This clone came up a few times. The genes are TRBV19 and TRBJ1-1; D not resolved. The germline CDR1 and CDR2 sequences are LNHDA and SQIVND (reference sequence). V gave up 5 bases and J gave up 4 bases, with 11 bases separating them. CDR3 size: 13 residues. The CDR3 reads CASSVSVRTEAFF. DNA for the CDR3: TGTGCCAGTAGTGTATCGGTTCGCACTGAAGCTTTCTTT. The entire variable domain, with the rest obtained from reference TRBV19 and TRBJ1-1, is as follows: DGGITQSPKYLFRKEGQNVTLSCEQNLNHDAMYWYRQDPGQGLRLIYYSQIVNDFQKGDIAEGYSVSREKKESFPLTVTSAQKNPTAFYLCASSVSVRTEAFFGQGTRLTVV.

The table lists this clone with a few counts. J is TRBJ2-7 and V is TRBV7-9; D gene ambiguous. The length of the CDR3 is 13 residues. V was shortened by 5 bases and J by 2 bases, with 10 bases between the two germline ends. Germline lookup yields CDR1 SEHNR and CDR2 FQNEAQ (reference sequence). CDR3 in DNA: TGTGCCAGCAGCCCGGAGTGGGCCTACGAGCAGTACTTC. Its protein product is CASSPEWAYEQYF.

This clone was picked up one time. The rearrangement links TRBV13 to TRBJ2-7; D gene uncertain. Trimming took off 4 bases at V and 4 bases at J, with 5 bases between the two ends. Looked up from germline, CDR1 is PRHDT and CDR2 is FYEKMQ (reference sequence). This CDR3 contains 11 residues. In DNA, the CDR3 is TGTGCCAGCAGCTCACAATACGAGCAGTACTTC. Residues: CASSSQYEQYF.

The CDR3 nucleotides read TGCGCCAGCAGCTTGAGGGACAGCCGGAATGAAAAACTGTTTTTT. Protein product: CASSLRDSRNEKLFF. This chain links TRBV5-1 with TRBJ1-4; 7 bases align to TRBD1. The CDR3 spans 15 residues. V lost 1 base and J lost 5; bases outside the gene matches: 5. The germline V gene has CDR1 SGHRS and CDR2 YFSETQ.

This clone was detected only once. V gene TRBV30 combines with J gene TRBJ2-7; 8 bases fit TRBD1. Per germline, CDR1 GTSNPN and CDR2 SVGIG (reference sequence). The CDR3 contains 14 residues. V shed 8 bases and J 5 bases; nucleotides not matched to a gene: 14. This CDR3 reads CAGSTGTGSHEQYF. CDR3 in DNA: TGTGCCGGATCTACCGGGACAGGAAGCCACGAGCAGTACTTC. The full variable domain, its missing parts supplied by reference TRBV30 and TRBJ2-7, is SQTIHQWPATLVQPVGSPLSLECTVEGTSNPNLYWYRQAAGRGLQLLFYSVGIGQISSEVPQNLSASRPQDRQFILSSKKLLLSDSGFYLCAGSTGTGSHEQYFGPGTRLTVT.

This CDR3 is CASSLDRGRALYEQYF. The CDR3 bases are TGTGCCAGCAGCTTAGATCGCGGGAGGGCTTTATACGAGCAGTACTTC. This rearrangement joins TRBV7-2 to TRBJ2-7; 9 nucleotides match TRBD2. Losses at the gene ends were 1 base for V and 4 bases for J; bases not matched to a gene: 8. Germline values: CDR1 SGHTA, CDR2 FQGNSA. CDR3 length: 16 amino acids.

This sequence joins TRBV28 and TRBJ2-7; D perhaps matches TRBD1 (5 bases). This CDR3 is 16 amino acids long. Trimming took off 6 bases at V and 3 bases at J, with 21 bases between the two ends. Germline CDR1 and CDR2: MDHEN and SYDVKM. The CDR3 reads CASSPPHWTPNYEQYF. Here the CDR3 DNA reads TGTGCCAGCAGCCCGCCCCACTGGACACCGAACTACGAGCAGTACTTC.